Below are 27 T cell receptor beta chains sequenced from a single sample in a study of CD8 T cells in ankylosing spondylitis. MiXCR was run by TCRdb on the 5' RACE reads, yielding one entry per CDR3 protein. The sample lists a few hundred thousand distinct CDR3 sequences; 18% were seen once. The sample was blood, either unsorted or a sorted T cell fraction (not recorded which). The origin of the receptors is a male donor with ankylosing spondylitis or in good health (not recorded which).

Worth noting for this clonotype: This could be a read error, since a much larger clone is one nucleotide away. The genes are TRBV9 and TRBJ1-2; 10 positions agree with TRBD1. Germline loops: CDR1 SGDLS, CDR2 YYNGEE. The CDR3 is made up of 15 amino acids. CDR3 sequence (DNA): TGTGCCTGCAGCGTGATGACAGGGGGCAACTATGGCTACACCTTC. Residues: CACSVMTGGNYGYTF. The full variable domain, rest sourced from reference TRBV9 and TRBJ1-2, is DSGVTQTPKHLITATGQRVTLRCSPRSGDLSVYWYQQSLDQGLQFLIQYYNGEERAKGNILERFSAQQFPDLHSELNLSSLELGDSALYFCACSVMTGGNYGYTFGSGTRLTVV.

The chain employs TRBV7-2 and TRBJ2-5, with a possible D match to TRBD2 (5 bases). There are 13 residues in the CDR3. V gave up 6 bases and J gave up 0 bases, with 8 bases separating them. CDR1 is SGHTA, CDR2 FQGNSA, per germline. Written as DNA, the CDR3 is TGTGCCAGCAGGTCGGGAAACCAAGAGACCCAGTACTTC. As protein: CASRSGNQETQYF.

V usage is TRBV29-1 and J usage is TRBJ2-3; 8 nucleotides line up with TRBD2. J was trimmed by 0 bases and V by 7 bases; bases with no gene match: 9. In germline, CDR1 is SQVTM, CDR2 ANQGSEA. The CDR3 length is 15 residues. The CDR3 region has the DNA TGCAGCGGATACCTGACTAGCGCTAGCACAGATACGCAGTATTTT. Translated, it gives CSGYLTSASTDTQYF.

This rearrangement joins TRBV29-1 to TRBJ2-5; unclear D gene. V shed 0 bases and J shed 4 bases, with 6 bases lying between them. The CDR3 covers 12 residues. Per the germline V gene, CDR1 is SQVTM and CDR2 is ANQGSEA. CDR3 sequence: CSVEELRETQYF. CDR3 coding DNA: TGCAGCGTTGAAGAGCTTAGAGAGACCCAGTACTTC. The full variable domain, completed using reference TRBV29-1 and TRBJ2-5, is SAVISQKPSRDICQRGTSLTIQCQVDSQVTMMFWYRQQPGQSLTLIATANQGSEATYESGFVIDKFPISRPNLTFSTLTVSNMSPEDSSIYLCSVEELRETQYFGPGTRLLVL.

The chain combines TRBV29-1 with TRBJ2-5; D may be TRBD1 (6 bases). This CDR3 comprises 15 residues. Germline V gives CDR1 SQVTM, CDR2 ANQGSEA. Trimming took off 0 bases at V and 3 bases at J, with 14 bases between the two ends. CDR3 nucleotides: TGCAGCGTTGAAGATGGGCGACAGGAAAAAGAGACCCAGTACTTC. Its translation is CSVEDGRQEKETQYF.

This clonotype was observed a handful of times. The V and J genes are TRBV20-1 and TRBJ1-2, with D possibly matching TRBD1 (6 bases). The germline V and J ends were trimmed by 0 bases and 5 bases, with 10 bases remaining between them. Germline V gene data show CDR1 as DFQATT and CDR2 as SNEGSKA (reference sequence). This CDR3 region has 13 residues. The CDR3 protein is CSARDKDSYGYTF. CDR3 coding DNA: TGCAGTGCTAGAGACAAGGACAGTTATGGCTACACCTTC.

This clonotype was counted between two and nine times. The rearrangement uses TRBV12-3 or TRBV12-4 and TRBJ1-5, with no clear D. The CDR3 has 12 residues. V dropped 5 bases and J dropped 5 bases, with 7 bases sitting between them. The CDR3 here is CASSPQYQPQHF. The CDR3 DNA reads TGTGCCAGCAGTCCCCAATATCAGCCCCAGCATTTT.

V gene TRBV11-1 combines with J gene TRBJ1-4; unclear D gene. Germline values: CDR1 SGHAT, CDR2 FQDESV (reference sequence). The V end lost 1 base, the J end lost 6 bases, and 21 bases lay between the germline ends. CDR3 size: 18 residues. The CDR3 sequence: CASSLDSRTSSLDEKLFF. The DNA of the CDR3 is TGTGCCAGCAGCTTAGATTCTAGGACCAGTTCTCTGGATGAAAAACTGTTTTTT.

The rearrangement uses TRBV29-1 and TRBJ2-1, with TRBD1 identical over 7 bases. Unmatched junction bases numbered 12, after V lost 2 bases and J lost 8 bases. Germline V CDR1 and CDR2: SQVTM, ANQGSEA. CDR3 length: 15 residues. The CDR3 sequence: CSVELPDGDSDEQFF. Written as DNA, the CDR3 is TGCAGCGTTGAACTACCCGACGGGGACAGCGATGAGCAGTTCTTC.

The V and J genes are TRBV4-3 and TRBJ2-3, with D perhaps matching TRBD1 (5 bases). CDR3 length: 17 residues. Trimming took off 0 bases at V and 5 bases at J, with 18 bases between the two ends. Germline V CDR1 and CDR2: LGHNA, YSLEER. CDR3 sequence reads: CASSQDKIGRVKDTQYF. CDR3 coding DNA: TGCGCCAGCAGCCAAGATAAGATAGGCAGGGTGAAAGATACGCAGTATTTT.

This clonotype has more than one count but fewer than ten. The V and J genes are TRBV29-1 and TRBJ2-7, with D possibly being TRBD1 or TRBD2 (5 bases each). Germline CDR1 is SQVTM and CDR2 is ANQGSEA. V lost 0 bases to trimming and J lost 1 base, with 13 bases between them. This CDR3 comprises 15 residues. CDR3 nucleotides: TGCAGCGTTGAAGATCAGAGGGGAAATTCCTACGAGCAGTACTTC. Encoded protein: CSVEDQRGNSYEQYF.

This clonotype was counted between two and nine times. This chain links TRBV7-9 with TRBJ1-1; TRBD1 matches at 7 bases. Germline V gives CDR1 SEHNR, CDR2 FQNEAQ (reference sequence). The CDR3 is 15 residues long. Trimming cost V 6 bases and J 1 base; bases outside gene matches: 8. This CDR3 is CASRSTGTENTEAFF. In DNA, the CDR3 is TGTGCCAGCAGGTCGACCGGGACAGAGAACACTGAAGCTTTCTTT.

V is TRBV12-3 or TRBV12-4 and J is TRBJ2-3; D call uncertain. The CDR3 consists of 14 residues. V was cut by 3 bases and J by 5 bases, with 12 bases left in between. In DNA form, the CDR3 reads TGTGCCAGCAGTTTGGGTAGGGCGCTAGATACGCAGTATTTT. Protein product: CASSLGRALDTQYF.

This clonotype was observed at least ten times. The CDR3 nucleotides read TGTGCCAGCAGTTTCGGGAGTGGGTACGAGCAGTACTTC. As protein: CASSFGSGYEQYF. V usage is TRBV12-3 or TRBV12-4 and J usage is TRBJ2-7; perhaps TRBD2 as D (6 bases). V lost 3 bases and J 4 bases, leaving 10 bases between the germline ends. The CDR3 has 13 amino acids.

This sequence joins TRBV29-1 and TRBJ2-1, with unresolved D. CDR3 length: 11 amino acids. In germline, CDR1 is SQVTM, CDR2 ANQGSEA. Trimming cost V 1 base and J 10 bases, with 8 bases left between them. The CDR3 loop is CSVEGPEEQFF. CDR3 nucleotides: TGCAGCGTTGAAGGGCCCGAGGAGCAGTTCTTC.

In this sample, this clonotype turned up once. The J gene is TRBJ2-5, the V gene TRBV10-3; perhaps TRBD1 as D (5 bases). V was clipped by 6 bases and J by 5 bases, with 13 bases between them. Germline lookup yields CDR1 ENHRY and CDR2 SYGVKD. This CDR3 is built from 13 residues. The CDR3 DNA sequence: TGTGCCATCAGGGACAAATTGGAGGAGACCCAGTACTTC. It is translated as CAIRDKLEETQYF.

The V and J genes are TRBV18 and TRBJ2-1; tentatively, D is TRBD2 (5 bases). With 8 bases removed from V and 7 bases from J, the gap between germline ends came to 9 bases. Germline V gives CDR1 KGHSH, CDR2 LQKENI. CDR3 size: 11 residues. This CDR3 reads CASRRGNEQFF. CDR3 bases: TGTGCCAGCCGCCGCGGGAATGAGCAGTTCTTC.

This chain uses TRBV7-9 with TRBJ1-5; D ambiguous. V lost 4 bases and J 13 bases, leaving 20 bases between the germline ends. Germline V CDR1 and CDR2: SEHNR, FQNEAQ (reference sequence). The CDR3 is made up of 14 amino acids. The CDR3: CASSSLSRPDKQHF. The CDR3 DNA follows: TGTGCCAGCAGCTCTTTATCCAGGCCGGATAAACAGCATTTT.

The chain combines TRBV11-2 with TRBJ2-1, with 13 bases lining up with TRBD2. Germline V lookup: CDR1 SGHAT, CDR2 FQNNGV. After removal of 4 bases from V and 2 bases from J, the junction contained 14 bases not matched to a gene. This CDR3 contains 20 residues. The CDR3 region has the DNA TGTGCCAGCAGCTCAGACCACCCGGGACTAGCGGGACTCCCCTACAATGAGCAGTTCTTC. Translation: CASSSDHPGLAGLPYNEQFF.

This clonotype was found many times. This chain connects TRBV3-1 to TRBJ2-1; TRBD2 matches 7 bases. V shed 0 bases and J 7 bases; nucleotides not matched to a gene: 9. Germline lookup yields CDR1 LGHDT and CDR2 YNNKEL (reference sequence). The CDR3 covers 16 residues. CDR3 coding DNA: TGTGCCAGCAGCCAAGATCCAGGGATGGGGGGGAATGAGCAGTTCTTC. Amino acid sequence: CASSQDPGMGGNEQFF.

This clonotype has only a few counts. The J gene is TRBJ2-2, the V gene TRBV13; tentatively, D is TRBD1 (5 bases). The CDR3 contains 15 residues. With 1 base removed from V and 2 bases from J, the gap between germline ends came to 8 bases. Germline assignment: CDR1 PRHDT and CDR2 FYEKMQ (reference sequence). The CDR3 loop reads CASSLEWGNTGELFF. CDR3 DNA sequence: TGTGCCAGCAGCTTAGAATGGGGCAACACCGGGGAGCTGTTTTTT. Drawing the rest from reference TRBV13 and TRBJ2-2, the complete variable domain is AAGVIQSPRHLIKEKRETATLKCYPIPRHDTVYWYQQGPGQDPQFLISFYEKMQSDKGSIPDRFSAQQFSDYHSELNMSSLELGDSALYFCASSLEWGNTGELFFGEGSRLTVL.

This clonotype has a handful of counts. The gene calls are TRBV10-3 and TRBJ2-1; perhaps TRBD2 as D (6 bases). The CDR3 extends over 16 amino acids. Germline V gives CDR1 ENHRY, CDR2 SYGVKD. The V end was cut by 1 base, the J end by 3 bases, with 13 bases between. Written as DNA, the CDR3 is TGTGCCATCAGTGAGTTGGGGACTTCGATCTACAATGAGCAGTTCTTC. Translation gives CAISELGTSIYNEQFF.

A few counts support this clonotype. This chain joins TRBV5-1 and TRBJ2-1; D not certain. With 0 bases removed from V and 8 bases from J, the gap between germline ends came to 12 bases. Germline V gene data show CDR1 as SGHRS and CDR2 as YFSETQ. This CDR3 has 14 residues. Written as DNA, the CDR3 is TGCGCCAGCAGCTTGGCCTTAGGGCAGGATGAGCAGTTCTTC. It specifies CASSLALGQDEQFF.

To note about this clonotype: This may stem from a read error, because a much larger clone lies one nucleotide away. This chain uses TRBV3-1 with TRBJ2-7; possible D gene TRBD2, 6 bases. Trimming took 4 bases from V and 6 from J, leaving 16 bases between them. The germline V gene has CDR1 LGHDT and CDR2 YNNKEL (reference sequence). The CDR3 consists of 14 residues. The CDR3 nucleotides read TGTGCCAGCAGCCTCCCAGGACCGGGACTCGAGCAGTACTTC. It translates to CASSLPGPGLEQYF.

This clonotype showed up just a few times. The genes are TRBV7-9 and TRBJ2-7; 10 bases agree with TRBD2. Germline-derived CDR1 and CDR2 are SEHNR and FQNEAQ (reference sequence). This CDR3 region has 16 residues. J gave up 5 bases and V 1 base, and 8 bases lay outside the gene matches. CDR3 in DNA: TGTGCCAGCAGCTTAGAACTAGCGGGAATGCGCGACGAGCAGTACTTC. Its translation: CASSLELAGMRDEQYF.

V is TRBV6-1 and J is TRBJ1-1; D may be TRBD1 (5 bases). Germline V gives CDR1 MNHNS, CDR2 SASEGT. The CDR3 contains 15 residues. Trimming cost V 5 bases and J 5 bases, with 18 bases left between them. The CDR3 loop reads CASSPSKGLLTEAFF. CDR3 in DNA: TGTGCCAGCAGTCCGTCTAAGGGGTTGTTAACTGAAGCTTTCTTT.

This clonotype has a count of ten or more. DNA of the CDR3: TGCAGTGCTCTTCCCTCTAGCGGCTACACAGATACGCAGTATTTT. It yields the protein CSALPSSGYTDTQYF. The chain links TRBV20-1 to TRBJ2-3; the match to TRBD2 covers 7 bases. J lost 2 bases, V lost 5 bases, and 10 bases had no gene match. CDR1 and CDR2 from the germline V gene are DFQATT and SNEGSKA (reference sequence). The CDR3 runs to 15 residues.